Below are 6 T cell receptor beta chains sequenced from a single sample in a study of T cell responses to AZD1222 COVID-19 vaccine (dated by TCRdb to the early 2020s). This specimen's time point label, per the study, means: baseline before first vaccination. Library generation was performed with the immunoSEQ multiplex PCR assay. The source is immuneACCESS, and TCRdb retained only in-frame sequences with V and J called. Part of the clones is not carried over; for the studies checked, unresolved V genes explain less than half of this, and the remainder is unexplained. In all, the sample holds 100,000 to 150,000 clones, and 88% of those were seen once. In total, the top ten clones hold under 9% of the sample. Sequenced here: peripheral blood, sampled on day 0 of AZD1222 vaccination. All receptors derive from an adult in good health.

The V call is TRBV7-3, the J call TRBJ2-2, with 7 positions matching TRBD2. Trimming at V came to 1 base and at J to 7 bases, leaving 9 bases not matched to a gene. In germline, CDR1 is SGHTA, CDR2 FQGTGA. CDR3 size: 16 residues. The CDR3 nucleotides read TGTGCCAGCAGCTTAAACGTGGCAGGGAGGGACGGGGAGCTGTTTTTT. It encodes CASSLNVAGRDGELFF.

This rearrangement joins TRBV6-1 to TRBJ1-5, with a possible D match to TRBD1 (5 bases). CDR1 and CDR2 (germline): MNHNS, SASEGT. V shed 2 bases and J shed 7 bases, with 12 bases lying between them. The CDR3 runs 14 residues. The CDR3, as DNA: TGTGCCAGCAGTGAACGGGCAAGGGGACAGCCCCAGCATTTT. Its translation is CASSERARGQPQHF.

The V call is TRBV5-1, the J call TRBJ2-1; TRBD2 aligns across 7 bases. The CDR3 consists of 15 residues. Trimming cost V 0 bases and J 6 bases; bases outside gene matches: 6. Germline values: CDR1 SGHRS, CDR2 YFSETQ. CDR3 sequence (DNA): TGCGCCAGCAGCTTGGAAGCGGGGTTCGGCAATGAGCAGTTCTTC. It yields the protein CASSLEAGFGNEQFF.

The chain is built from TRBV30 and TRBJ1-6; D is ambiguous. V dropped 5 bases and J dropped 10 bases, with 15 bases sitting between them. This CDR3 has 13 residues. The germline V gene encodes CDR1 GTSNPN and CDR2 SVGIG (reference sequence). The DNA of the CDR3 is TGTGCCTGGGCCCGGCGCGGGTCGTCACCCCTCCACTTT. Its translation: CAWARRGSSPLHF.

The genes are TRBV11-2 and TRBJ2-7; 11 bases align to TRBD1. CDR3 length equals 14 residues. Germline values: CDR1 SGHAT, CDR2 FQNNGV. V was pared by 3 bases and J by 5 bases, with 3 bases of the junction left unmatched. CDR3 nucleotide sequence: TGTGCCAGCAGCTTTCGGACAGGGGGCGACGAGCAGTACTTC. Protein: CASSFRTGGDEQYF.

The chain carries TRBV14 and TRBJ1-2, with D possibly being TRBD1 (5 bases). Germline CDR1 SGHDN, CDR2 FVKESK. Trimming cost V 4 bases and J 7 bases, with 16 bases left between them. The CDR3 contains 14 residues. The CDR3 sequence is CASSPPGPWTGYTF. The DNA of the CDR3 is TGTGCCAGCAGCCCCCCGGGACCTTGGACTGGCTACACCTTC.